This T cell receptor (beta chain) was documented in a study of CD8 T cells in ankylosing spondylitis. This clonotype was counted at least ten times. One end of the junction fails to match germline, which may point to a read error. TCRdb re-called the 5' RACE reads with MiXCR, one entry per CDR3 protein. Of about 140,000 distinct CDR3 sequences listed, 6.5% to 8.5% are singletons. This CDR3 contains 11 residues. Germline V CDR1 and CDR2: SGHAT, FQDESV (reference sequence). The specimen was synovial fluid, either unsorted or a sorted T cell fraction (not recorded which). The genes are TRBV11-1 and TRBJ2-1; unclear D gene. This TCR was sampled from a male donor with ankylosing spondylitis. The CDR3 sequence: CASSLADEQFF. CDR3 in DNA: TGTGCCAGCAGTTTAGCCGATGAGCAGTTCTTC. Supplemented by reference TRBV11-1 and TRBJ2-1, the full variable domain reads EAEVAQSPRYKITEKSQAVAFWCDPISGHATLYWYRQILGQGPELLVQFQDESVVDDSQLPKDRFSAERLKGVDSTLKIQPAELGDSAMYLCASSLADEQFFGPGTRLTVL.